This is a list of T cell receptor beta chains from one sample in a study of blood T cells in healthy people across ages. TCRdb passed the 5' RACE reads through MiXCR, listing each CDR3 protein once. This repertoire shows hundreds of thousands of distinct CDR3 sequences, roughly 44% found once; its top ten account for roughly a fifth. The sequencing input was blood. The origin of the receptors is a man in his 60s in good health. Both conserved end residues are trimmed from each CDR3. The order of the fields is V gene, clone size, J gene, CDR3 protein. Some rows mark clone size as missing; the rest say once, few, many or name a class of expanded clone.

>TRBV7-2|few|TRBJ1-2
ASSLAIGGGYT
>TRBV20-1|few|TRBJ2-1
SATTPISGGAYNEQF
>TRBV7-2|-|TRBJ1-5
ASSFNRDSNQPQH
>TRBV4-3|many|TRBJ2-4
ASSQEPSGGAGTNIQY
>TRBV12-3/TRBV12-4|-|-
ASSFLGDRYNEQY
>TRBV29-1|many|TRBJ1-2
SVEPHGGWGYT
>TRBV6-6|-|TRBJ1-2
ASSSYRGYGYT
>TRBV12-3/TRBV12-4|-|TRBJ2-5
ASSLAGVQNEQY
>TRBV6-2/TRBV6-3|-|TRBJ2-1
ASSYSGTSGVSYNEQF
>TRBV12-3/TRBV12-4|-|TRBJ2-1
ATQHGEQF
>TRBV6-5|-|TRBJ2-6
ASGTGDAPGANVLT
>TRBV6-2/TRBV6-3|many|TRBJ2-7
ASDMGTHAYEQY
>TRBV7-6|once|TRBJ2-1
ASSSGTSGTDEQF
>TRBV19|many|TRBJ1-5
ASVSPGSNQPQH
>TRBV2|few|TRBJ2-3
ASSAAASTDTQY
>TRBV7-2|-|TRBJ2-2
ASSLGPHLAGAKNGELF
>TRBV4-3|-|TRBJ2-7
ASSQGSGVGVDEQY
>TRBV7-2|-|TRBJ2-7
ASSLTEGVLYEQY
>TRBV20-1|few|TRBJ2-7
SASVDYGAKLYEQY
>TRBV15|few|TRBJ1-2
ATRNRDYGYT
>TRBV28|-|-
ASSLRQFYEQY
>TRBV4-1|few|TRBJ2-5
ASSPSGQFLETQY
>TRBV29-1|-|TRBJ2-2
SVDRSNTGELF
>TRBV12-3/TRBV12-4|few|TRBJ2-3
ASTLPLGSGDTQY
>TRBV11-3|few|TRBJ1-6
ASSLALPGSPLH
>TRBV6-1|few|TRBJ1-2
ASTHITLIYGYT
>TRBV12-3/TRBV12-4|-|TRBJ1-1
ASSLGSAEAF
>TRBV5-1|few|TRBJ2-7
ASSWTPIGGGQYEQY
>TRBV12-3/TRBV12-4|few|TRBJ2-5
ASSFGAGGPDETQY
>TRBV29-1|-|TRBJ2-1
SVLTGGFEQF
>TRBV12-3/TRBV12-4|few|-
ASSLRTGAETQY
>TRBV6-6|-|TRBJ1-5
ASSFPPGGVDHQPQH
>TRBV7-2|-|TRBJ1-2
ASSLGIKGAYGYT
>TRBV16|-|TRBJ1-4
ASSPDRRIARDEKLF
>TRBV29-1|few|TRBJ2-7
SVNLNYEQY
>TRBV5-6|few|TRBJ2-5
ASSIFRDREQETQY
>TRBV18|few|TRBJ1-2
ASSSRDGYT
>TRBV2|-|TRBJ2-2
ASRGSSTPGELF
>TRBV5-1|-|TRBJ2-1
ASSLDRSEYNEQF
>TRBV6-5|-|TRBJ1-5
ASSPGYFSNQPQH
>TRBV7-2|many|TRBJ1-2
ASSLDFQGSYGYT
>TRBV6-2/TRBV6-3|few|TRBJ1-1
ASSSRDRGGYTEAF
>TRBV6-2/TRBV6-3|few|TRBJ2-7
ASTSSPGQTYEQY
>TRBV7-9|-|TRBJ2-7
ASTEKTGTNSYEQY
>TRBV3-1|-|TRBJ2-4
ASSQDMLVGNIQY
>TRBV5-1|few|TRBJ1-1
ASSFGAKATEAF
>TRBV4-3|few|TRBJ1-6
ASSQGGGTLSSPLH
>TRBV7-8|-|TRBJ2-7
ASSWDGSSYEQY
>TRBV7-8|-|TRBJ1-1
ASRKGGAGTEAF
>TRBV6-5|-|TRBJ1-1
ASSYSRVGNTEAF
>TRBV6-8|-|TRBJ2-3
ASSYVGLHSTDTQY
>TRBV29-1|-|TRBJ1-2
SVETGRGYGYT
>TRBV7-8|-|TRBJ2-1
ASSLGLSGYSSYNEQF
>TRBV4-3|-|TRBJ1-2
ASSQDGGAQRDGYT
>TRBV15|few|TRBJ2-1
ATSRGVGQDNEQF